The rows below give T cell receptor beta chains drawn from one sample of a study of read filtering for tumor transcriptome and immune sequencing. TCRdb itself ran the reads through MiXCR, one entry per CDR3 protein. The repertoire includes about 130,000 distinct CDR3 sequences, 10% to 15% of them detected once, and 11% sits in the top ten. Specimen: a population of CD138-negative cells sorted from bone marrow. Every receptor here comes from a donor aged 40 or older with multiple myeloma. CDR3s leave out the opening cysteine and the closing phenylalanine or tryptophan.

j_call	v_call	cdr3_length	cdr3_aa
TRBJ2-2	TRBV6-2/TRBV6-3	14	ASTDLGTYPTGELF
TRBJ2-4	TRBV14	13	ASSQAPDRGNIQY
TRBJ2-1	TRBV4-1	14	ASSQDVGRAGDEQF
TRBJ2-1	TRBV20-1	14	SARGGASGTYNEQF
TRBJ2-1	TRBV9	14	ASSARGGSSYNEQF
TRBJ1-1	TRBV7-2	13	ASSPGTGGRTEAF
TRBJ2-1	TRBV30	13	AWRPADKSYNEQF
TRBJ2-3	TRBV4-1	15	ASSFSGGVWSTETQY
TRBJ2-5	TRBV7-6	15	ASSLFGASGYQETQY
TRBJ1-5	TRBV7-6	13	ASSLFQGSNQPQH
TRBJ2-1	TRBV11-2	13	ASSLDGRRDNEQF
TRBJ2-1	TRBV2	13	ASSERGSSYNEQF
TRBJ2-5	TRBV2	13	ASRSGLAVEETQY
TRBJ1-3	TRBV30	11	AWRPRVGNTIY
TRBJ2-1	TRBV6-1	12	ASTVEWSYNEQF
TRBJ2-1	TRBV6-6	16	ASSHLPVSGGGEDEQF
TRBJ2-1	TRBV12-3/TRBV12-4	12	ASSPGWDSDEQF
TRBJ2-1	TRBV6-6	13	ASSLTSGPYNEQF
TRBJ1-1	TRBV7-2	10	ASSHPGTEAF
TRBJ2-6	TRBV11-2	14	ASSLPGGAGANVLT
TRBJ1-1	TRBV5-1	12	ASSLFGRNTEAF
TRBJ1-5	TRBV27	14	ASSLRGGQGHQPQH
TRBJ2-2	TRBV7-2	13	ASSLGGAQLRELF
TRBJ2-1	TRBV27	17	ASSRRGLAGVASYNEQF
TRBJ1-5	TRBV7-2	11	ASSVGVHQPQH
TRBJ1-5	TRBV30	11	AWSPGGAQPQH
TRBJ1-5	TRBV7-9	11	ASSPTQNQPQH